This T cell receptor (beta chain) was sequenced during a study of PD-L1 blockade in urothelial cancer. Study background: The year 2014 saw patients start atezolizumab, 1,200 mg intravenously every 3 weeks. Patients had been given 0 to 3 earlier chemotherapy regimens.

In its sample, this clone was seen once. Measured with immunoSEQ multiplex PCR; TCRdb has only the in-frame clones, and not every one. Of around 66,000 clones in the sample, about nine tenths were seen once. The V gene end was trimmed by 3 bases and the J gene end by 4 bases; junction bases not matched to a gene: 11. The germline gives CDR1 SGDLS, CDR2 YYNGEE. The CDR3 contains 16 residues. Time point defined: peripheral blood 6 weeks after treatment start. This TCR was recovered from a man in his sixties with urothelial cancer. The source was PBMCs, collected around atezolizumab (anti-PD-L1) treatment. The chain combines TRBV9 with TRBJ2-5, with 8 bases aligning to TRBD1. In DNA, the CDR3 is TGTGCCAGCAGCGCCCGGGGGCAGGGGGCCGGAGAGACCCAGTACTTC. This encodes CASSARGQGAGETQYF.